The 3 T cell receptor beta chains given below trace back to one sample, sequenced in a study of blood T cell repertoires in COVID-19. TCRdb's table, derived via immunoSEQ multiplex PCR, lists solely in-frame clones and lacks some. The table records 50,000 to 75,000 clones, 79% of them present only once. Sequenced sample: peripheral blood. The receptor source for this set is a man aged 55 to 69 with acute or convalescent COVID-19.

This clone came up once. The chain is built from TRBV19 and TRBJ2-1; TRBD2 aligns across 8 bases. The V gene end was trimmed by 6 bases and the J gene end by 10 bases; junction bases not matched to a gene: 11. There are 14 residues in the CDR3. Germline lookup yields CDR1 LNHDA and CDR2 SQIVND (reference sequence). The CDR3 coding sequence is TGTGCCAGTAGCCCTGGGACTAGTCGAGCGGAGCAGTTCTTC. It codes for CASSPGTSRAEQFF.

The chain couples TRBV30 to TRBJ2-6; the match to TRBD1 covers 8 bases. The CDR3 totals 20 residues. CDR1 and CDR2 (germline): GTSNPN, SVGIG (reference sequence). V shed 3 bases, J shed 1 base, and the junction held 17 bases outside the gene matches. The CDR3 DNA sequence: TGTGCCTGGAGGGGGGAGCCGCGGAGACAGGGGTCATCTGGGGCCAACGTCCTGACTTTC. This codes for CAWRGEPRRQGSSGANVLTF.

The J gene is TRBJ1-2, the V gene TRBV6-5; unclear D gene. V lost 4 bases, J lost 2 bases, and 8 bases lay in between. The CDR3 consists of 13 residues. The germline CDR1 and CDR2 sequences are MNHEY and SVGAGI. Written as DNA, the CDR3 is TGTGCCAGCAGTTTGGCCGGGAACTATGGCTACACCTTC. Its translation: CASSLAGNYGYTF.